This T cell receptor beta chain was found in a study of beta chain features in type 1 diabetes. Study-level findings and limits: In every one of the four CD4+ subsets, TCRB CDR3s were moderately but significantly shorter in Type 1 diabetes patients.

Sequenced material consisted of expressed TCRB transcripts (all of the isolated RNA was reverse transcribed). The repertoire was sequenced with immunoSEQ multiplex PCR; TCRdb's copy has only in-frame clones and lacks some. The table shows about 340,000 clones, with roughly 9% occurring only once. In its sample, this clone was seen a few times. The antigen remains undetermined. The TCR was taken from a man aged 30 to 39 with type 1 diabetes. The sequenced sample was central memory CD4+ T cells from blood.

The CDR3 nucleotides are TGCAGCGTTGCGGGGCCCTTTAACACAAGGGAGACCCAGTACTTC. Its protein product is CSVAGPFNTRETQYF. The chain uses TRBV29-1 and TRBJ2-5; D possibly uses TRBD1 or TRBD2 (5 bases each). Germline V gene sequence: CDR1 SQVTM, CDR2 ANQGSEA. Trimming took 4 bases from V and 5 from J, leaving 20 bases between them. CDR3 length equals 15 residues.